This TCR beta chain is from a study of shared clonotypes between healthy human individuals. Sequencing used immunoSEQ multiplex PCR; TCRdb keeps in-frame clones, though not all of them. Among around 99,000 clones listed, 60% to 75% were seen once. V was shortened by 4 bases and J by 0 bases, with 13 bases between the two germline ends. The CDR3 contains 16 residues. The germline gives CDR1 LGHNA, CDR2 YSLEER. In this sample, this clone turned up a few times. Sequenced material: memory CD8+ T cells sorted from blood. Subset: CD45RO+ cells pooled with CCR7-negative TemRA cells. The sequence came from a man younger than 40 in good health. The chain is built from TRBV4-3 and TRBJ2-1; D assignment may be TRBD1 or TRBD2 (5 bases each). The CDR3 protein is CASSPTPGSSYNEQFF. CDR3 DNA sequence: TGCGCCAGCAGCCCCACGCCAGGGAGCTCCTACAATGAGCAGTTCTTC.